Below, 26 T cell receptor beta chains from the same sample are listed, as sequenced in a study of T cell repertoires in cytomegalovirus infection. TCRdb reprocessed the reads with MiXCR, giving one entry per CDR3 protein. The sample includes 160,000 or so distinct CDR3 sequences, 17% of them seen just once. The sequenced sample was CD8+ T cells from PBMCs. The receptors come from a human donor in good health (CMV status not recorded). Some clones in this sample may be carry-over from other donors' samples.

The rearrangement uses TRBV2 and TRBJ2-3, with D tentatively TRBD1 (5 bases). Trimming stripped 3 bases from V and 4 bases from J, with 17 bases between. Germline CDR1 reads SNHLY; CDR2 reads FYNNEI. CDR3 length: 16 amino acids. The CDR3 protein is CASSESIKGQADTQYF. Written as DNA, the CDR3 is TGTGCCAGCAGTGAGAGTATTAAGGGGCAGGCAGATACGCAGTATTTT.

This clonotype was detected only once. This CDR3 is CSARRVGTEAFF. As DNA, the CDR3 is TGCAGTGCTAGACGTGTGGGCACTGAAGCTTTCTTT. The chain couples TRBV20-1 to TRBJ1-1, with no clear D. V was clipped by 2 bases and J by 4 bases, with 8 bases between them. The CDR3 contains 12 residues. Looked up from germline, CDR1 is DFQATT and CDR2 is SNEGSKA (reference sequence).

The rearrangement joins TRBV6-1 to TRBJ2-1, with a possible D match to TRBD2 (6 bases). Trimming shortened V by 2 bases and J by 8 bases, and 19 bases separated the two germline ends. Germline assignment: CDR1 MNHNS and CDR2 SASEGT. This CDR3 region has 16 residues. Here the CDR3 reads CASSEWRGPRGDEQFF. In nucleotides, the CDR3 is TGTGCCAGCAGTGAATGGAGGGGCCCTCGAGGGGATGAGCAGTTCTTC.

This clonotype was counted ten times or more. The CDR3 DNA is TGTGCCAGCAGCCGAGCCGGGCCTAGCACAGATACGCAGTATTTT. Translated, it gives CASSRAGPSTDTQYF. V usage is TRBV12-3 or TRBV12-4 and J usage is TRBJ2-3; no definite D call. CDR3 length: 15 residues. Deletions cut 6 bases from V and 0 bases from J, with 13 bases between.

This sequence joins TRBV19 and TRBJ2-7, with 8 nucleotides matching TRBD1. Per germline, CDR1 LNHDA and CDR2 SQIVND (reference sequence). The CDR3 contains 12 residues. The ends lost 8 bases at V and 3 bases at J; junction bases unmatched: 3. The CDR3 loop is CASGQGGYEQYF. The CDR3 nucleotides are TGTGCCAGTGGACAGGGAGGCTACGAGCAGTACTTC.

This clonotype was detected only a few times. The chain couples TRBV29-1 to TRBJ2-2; possible D gene TRBD2, 5 bases. The germline V gene has CDR1 SQVTM and CDR2 ANQGSEA. The V end lost 7 bases, the J end lost 10 bases, and 19 bases lay between the germline ends. The CDR3 loop spans 13 amino acids. The CDR3 reads CSARWRTGEELFF. As DNA, the CDR3 is TGCAGCGCCCGTTGGAGGACTGGGGAGGAGCTGTTTTTT.

There are a few counts of this clonotype. V and J are TRBV20-1 and TRBJ2-1; D ambiguous. The CDR3 loop spans 10 amino acids. V lost 6 bases to trimming and J lost 10 bases, with 10 bases between them. Germline V CDR1 and CDR2: DFQATT, SNEGSKA (reference sequence). CDR3: CSAQQDEQFF. The DNA of the CDR3 is TGCAGTGCACAACAAGACGAGCAGTTCTTC.

This chain joins TRBV7-6 and TRBJ2-7, with TRBD1 matching over 7 bases. Germline loops: CDR1 SGHVS, CDR2 FNYEAQ. Unmatched junction bases numbered 10, after V lost 5 bases and J lost 0 bases. The CDR3 consists of 16 residues. For the CDR3, the DNA is TGTGCCAGCAGCAGGACGACAGGGAGCAGCTCCTACGAGCAGTACTTC. Translated, it gives CASSRTTGSSSYEQYF.

In its sample, this clonotype was seen many times. The CDR3 protein is CASSLAGIGNTIYF. CDR3 DNA sequence: TGTGCCAGCAGCTTAGCAGGGATAGGAAACACCATATATTTT. J is TRBJ1-3 and V is TRBV7-2; D gene uncertain. The V and J ends lost 0 bases and 4 bases respectively, with 7 bases between them. Germline CDR1 and CDR2: SGHTA and FQGNSA. The CDR3 sequence is 14 residues long.

The chain links TRBV11-2 to TRBJ2-2; TRBD2 is a possible D gene (6 bases). Germline lookup yields CDR1 SGHAT and CDR2 FQNNGV. CDR3 length: 13 residues. The germline V and J ends were trimmed by 4 bases and 9 bases, with 12 bases remaining between them. The CDR3 region has the DNA TGTGCCAGCAGCTCCGCGGAGGGGCGGGAGCTGTTTTTT. As protein: CASSSAEGRELFF. Combining the CDR3 with reference TRBV11-2 and TRBJ2-2 gives the whole variable domain EAGVAQSPRYKIIEKRQSVAFWCNPISGHATLYWYQQILGQGPKLLIQFQNNGVVDDSQLPKDRFSAERLKGVDSTLKIQPAKLEDSAVYLCASSSAEGRELFFGEGSRLTVL.

This clonotype was counted only a few times. V is TRBV20-1 and J is TRBJ1-1; D remains unclear. The germline gives CDR1 DFQATT, CDR2 SNEGSKA (reference sequence). The V end lost 3 bases, the J end lost 2 bases, and 10 bases lay between the germline ends. The CDR3 is 13 residues long. CDR3 in amino acids: CSARRRYNTEAFF. The CDR3 coding sequence is TGCAGTGCTAGGCGCAGATATAACACTGAAGCTTTCTTT.

This clonotype has ten or more counts. The V gene is TRBV7-9, the J gene TRBJ2-2; the D gene is possibly TRBD1 (5 bases). Trimming left V 1 base short and J 6 bases short, with 6 bases between. Germline-derived CDR1 and CDR2 are SEHNR and FQNEAQ (reference sequence). The CDR3 is 13 residues long. CDR3 residues: CASSLGQSGELFF. The CDR3, as DNA: TGTGCCAGCAGCTTAGGACAGTCCGGGGAGCTGTTTTTT.

This clonotype came up a few times. The chain combines TRBV7-2 with TRBJ1-5; 9 nucleotides agree with TRBD1. V dropped 6 bases and J dropped 4; count of bases not matched to a gene: 10. CDR1 and CDR2 (germline): SGHTA, FQGNSA. The CDR3 length is 16 residues. CDR3 in amino acids: CASRSEDRGPNQPQHF. CDR3 nucleotides: TGTGCCAGCAGATCGGAGGACAGGGGACCTAATCAGCCCCAGCATTTT.

This clonotype was found a few times. The V gene is TRBV12-3 or TRBV12-4, the J gene TRBJ2-7; D tentatively reads TRBD1 or TRBD2 (5 bases each). V lost 4 bases and J lost 6, with 10 bases in between. The CDR3 is 12 amino acids. The DNA of the CDR3 is TGTGCCAGCAGTTGGTCTGGGGGCGAGCAGTACTTC. Its translation: CASSWSGGEQYF.

V usage is TRBV10-1 and J usage is TRBJ2-7, with a weak D call TRBD2 (6 bases). Deletions cut 2 bases from V and 2 bases from J, with 10 bases between. The CDR3 has 14 amino acids. Germline CDR1 and CDR2: WNHNN and SYGVQD (reference sequence). CDR3 loop: CASSERLEAYEQYF. The CDR3 coding sequence is TGCGCCAGCAGTGAGAGACTAGAGGCCTACGAGCAGTACTTC.

The V gene is TRBV12-3 or TRBV12-4, the J gene TRBJ2-7; D not certain. Trimming stripped 3 bases from V and 6 bases from J, with 18 bases between. The CDR3 length is 15 residues. This CDR3 is CASSFPPAPGSEQYF. The CDR3 DNA sequence: TGTGCCAGCAGTTTTCCCCCCGCCCCCGGTAGCGAGCAGTACTTC.

This clonotype was seen many times. This rearrangement joins TRBV28 to TRBJ2-1; TRBD2 agrees at 9 bases. CDR1 is MDHEN, CDR2 SYDVKM, per germline. The CDR3 covers 15 residues. Trimming removed 4 bases from V and 2 bases from J; junction bases left unmatched: 3. Written as DNA, the CDR3 is TGTGCCAGCAGTTCCGTAGCGGGAGCCTACAATGAGCAGTTCTTC. Encoded protein: CASSSVAGAYNEQFF.

The V gene is TRBV28, the J gene TRBJ1-6, with 9 bases that match TRBD1. Germline V gene data show CDR1 as MDHEN and CDR2 as SYDVKM. V lost 4 bases to trimming and J lost 7 bases; unmatched junction nucleotides: 8. The CDR3 spans 16 residues. CDR3 nucleotide sequence: TGTGCCAGCAGTTCAATCCGGACAGGGGACAATTCACCCCTCCACTTT. It is translated as CASSSIRTGDNSPLHF.

The genes are TRBV7-2 and TRBJ2-3; a weak D match, TRBD2 (5 bases). The CDR3 is 12 residues long. CDR1 is SGHTA, CDR2 FQGNSA, per germline. V dropped 2 bases and J dropped 6 bases, with 6 bases sitting between them. The CDR3 loop reads CASSLTRDTQYF. CDR3 DNA: TGTGCCAGCAGCTTAACTAGGGATACGCAGTATTTT.

The chain uses TRBV28 and TRBJ2-3, with TRBD1 matching 7 bases. The CDR3 is 14 residues long. The trim removed 7 bases at V and 2 bases at J, leaving 6 bases unmatched. Germline CDR1 reads MDHEN; CDR2 reads SYDVKM. The CDR3: CASNLDRATDTQYF. CDR3 bases: TGTGCCAGCAACCTCGACAGGGCCACAGATACGCAGTATTTT.

This clonotype was counted a few times. The chain uses TRBV7-9 and TRBJ2-5; the D is unclear. CDR1 is SEHNR, CDR2 FQNEAQ, per germline (reference sequence). The CDR3 extends over 13 amino acids. V was shortened by 4 bases and J by 7 bases, with 13 bases between the two germline ends. CDR3 region: CASSSTSPRTQYF. CDR3 in DNA: TGTGCCAGCAGCTCCACCTCTCCGAGGACCCAGTACTTC.

This clonotype was observed a few times. This chain connects TRBV19 to TRBJ2-6; 7 bases are a match to TRBD2. This CDR3 is 16 amino acids long. CDR1 is LNHDA, CDR2 SQIVND, per germline (reference sequence). Trimming cost V 8 bases and J 2 bases; bases outside gene matches: 9. The CDR3 reads CASAPLGGAGANVLTF. Written as DNA, the CDR3 is TGTGCCAGTGCCCCTTTGGGGGGGGCTGGGGCCAACGTCCTGACTTTC.

J is TRBJ2-1 and V is TRBV10-3; 13 positions agree with TRBD2. Germline-derived CDR1 and CDR2 are ENHRY and SYGVKD. The CDR3 consists of 17 residues. Unmatched junction bases numbered 3, after V lost 2 bases and J lost 2 bases. The CDR3 loop is CAISETGLAGTYNEQFF. The CDR3 nucleotides are TGTGCCATCAGTGAGACGGGACTAGCGGGAACCTACAATGAGCAGTTCTTC.

The chain is built from TRBV6-2 or TRBV6-3 and TRBJ2-3, with D perhaps assigned TRBD1 or TRBD2 (5 bases each). Deletions cut 4 bases from V and 2 bases from J, with 16 bases between. This CDR3 is built from 16 residues. Germline values: CDR1 MNHEY, CDR2 SVGEGT. The CDR3 spells CASSSYRFGTTDTQYF. CDR3 DNA: TGTGCCAGCAGTTCTTATAGATTTGGGACCACAGATACGCAGTATTTT.

This clonotype was seen a handful of times. This chain joins TRBV20-1 and TRBJ2-1, with 16 bases identical to TRBD2. This CDR3 spans 16 amino acids. V dropped 8 bases and J dropped 6; count of bases not matched to a gene: 10. Germline loops: CDR1 DFQATT, CDR2 SNEGSKA (reference sequence). The CDR3 region has the DNA TGCAGTCCGAAGGGACTAGCGGGGGGGCTGGGCAATGAGCAGTTCTTC. It translates to CSPKGLAGGLGNEQFF.

The rearrangement uses TRBV11-1 and TRBJ1-1, with D unclear. From germline, CDR1 is SGHAT and CDR2 FQDESV (reference sequence). V lost 3 bases and J 5 bases, leaving 10 bases between the germline ends. The CDR3 covers 13 residues. CDR3 sequence reads: CASSFPAGTEAFF. The CDR3 DNA is TGTGCCAGCAGCTTCCCGGCGGGGACTGAAGCTTTCTTT.